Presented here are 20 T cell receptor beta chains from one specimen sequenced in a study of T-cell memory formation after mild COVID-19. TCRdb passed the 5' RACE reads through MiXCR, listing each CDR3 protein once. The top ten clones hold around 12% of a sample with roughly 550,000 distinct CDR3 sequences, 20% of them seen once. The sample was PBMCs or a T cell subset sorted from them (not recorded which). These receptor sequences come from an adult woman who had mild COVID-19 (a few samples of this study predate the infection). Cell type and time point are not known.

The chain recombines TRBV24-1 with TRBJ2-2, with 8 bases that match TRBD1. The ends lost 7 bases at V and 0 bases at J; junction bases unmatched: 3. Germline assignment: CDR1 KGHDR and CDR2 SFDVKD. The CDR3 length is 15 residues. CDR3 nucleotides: TGTGCCACCAGCAAACAGGGGGCGAACACCGGGGAGCTGTTTTTT. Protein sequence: CATSKQGANTGELFF.

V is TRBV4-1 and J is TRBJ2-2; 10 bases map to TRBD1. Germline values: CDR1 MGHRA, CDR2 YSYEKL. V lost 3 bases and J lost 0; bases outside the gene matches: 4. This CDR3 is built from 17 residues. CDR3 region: CASSHPGQGSNTGELFF. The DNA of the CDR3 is TGCGCCAGCAGCCACCCGGGACAGGGGTCGAACACCGGGGAGCTGTTTTTT.

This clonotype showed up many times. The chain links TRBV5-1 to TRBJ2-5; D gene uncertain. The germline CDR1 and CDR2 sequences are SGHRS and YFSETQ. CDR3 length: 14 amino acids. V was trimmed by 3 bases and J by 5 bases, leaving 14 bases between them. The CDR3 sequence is CASSYGYSQETQYF. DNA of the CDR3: TGCGCCAGCAGCTACGGATACAGCCAGGAGACCCAGTACTTC.

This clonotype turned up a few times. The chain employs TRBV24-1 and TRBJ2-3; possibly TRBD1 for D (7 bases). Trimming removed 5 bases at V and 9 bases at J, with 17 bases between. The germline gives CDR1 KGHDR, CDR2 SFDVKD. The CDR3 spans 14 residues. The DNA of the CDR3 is TGTGCCACCAGTGGACAGGGCGGGGATTGGACGCAGTATTTT. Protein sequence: CATSGQGGDWTQYF.

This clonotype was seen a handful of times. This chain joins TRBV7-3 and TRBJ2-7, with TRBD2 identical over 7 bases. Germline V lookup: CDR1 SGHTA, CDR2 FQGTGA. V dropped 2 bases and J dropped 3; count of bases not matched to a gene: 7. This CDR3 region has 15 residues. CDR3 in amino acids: CASSLLPSGDYEQYF. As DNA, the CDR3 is TGTGCCAGCAGCTTACTTCCTAGCGGAGACTACGAGCAGTACTTC.

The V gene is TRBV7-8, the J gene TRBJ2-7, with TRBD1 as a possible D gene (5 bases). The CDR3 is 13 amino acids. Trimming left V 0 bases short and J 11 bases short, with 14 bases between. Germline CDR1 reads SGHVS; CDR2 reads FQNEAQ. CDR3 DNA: TGTGCCAGCAGCTTAGCGATCGACAGCGCGGAGTACTTC. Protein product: CASSLAIDSAEYF. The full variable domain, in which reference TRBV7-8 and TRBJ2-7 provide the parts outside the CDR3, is GAGVSQSPRYKVAKRGQDVALRCDPISGHVSLFWYQQALGQGPEFLTYFQNEAQLDKSGLPSDRFFAERPEGSVSTLKIQRTQQEDSAVYLCASSLAIDSAEYFGPGTRLTVT.

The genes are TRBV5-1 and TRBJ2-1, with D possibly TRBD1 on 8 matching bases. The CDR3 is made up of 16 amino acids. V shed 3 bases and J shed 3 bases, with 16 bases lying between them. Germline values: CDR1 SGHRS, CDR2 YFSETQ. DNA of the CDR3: TGCGCCAGCAGCTCACAGGGGGGCGGGGGCTACAATGAGCAGTTCTTC. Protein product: CASSSQGGGGYNEQFF.

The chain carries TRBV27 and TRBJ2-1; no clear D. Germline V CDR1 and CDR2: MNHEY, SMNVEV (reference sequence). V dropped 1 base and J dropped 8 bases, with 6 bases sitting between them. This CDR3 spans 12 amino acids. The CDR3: CASSLFGHEQFF. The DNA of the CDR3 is TGTGCCAGCAGTTTATTCGGGCATGAGCAGTTCTTC.

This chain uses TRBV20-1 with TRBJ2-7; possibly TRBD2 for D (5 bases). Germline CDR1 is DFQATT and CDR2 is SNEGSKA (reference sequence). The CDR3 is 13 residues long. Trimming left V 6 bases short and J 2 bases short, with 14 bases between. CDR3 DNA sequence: TGCAGTGCCGCGAGCGGAGCCGCCTACGAGCAGTACTTC. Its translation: CSAASGAAYEQYF.

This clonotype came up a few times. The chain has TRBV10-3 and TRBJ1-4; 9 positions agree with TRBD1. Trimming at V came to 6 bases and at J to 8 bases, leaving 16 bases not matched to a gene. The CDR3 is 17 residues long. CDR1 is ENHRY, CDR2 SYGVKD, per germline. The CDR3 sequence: CAIRITPANRGLEKLFF. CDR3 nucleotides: TGTGCCATCAGAATCACTCCCGCAAACAGGGGGCTGGAAAAACTGTTTTTT.

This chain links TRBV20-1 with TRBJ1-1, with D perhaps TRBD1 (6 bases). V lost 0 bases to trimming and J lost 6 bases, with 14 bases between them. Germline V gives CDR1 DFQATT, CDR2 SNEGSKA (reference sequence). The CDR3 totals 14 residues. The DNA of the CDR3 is TGCAGTGCTAGAGATTGGGGGGCCGCCGCTGAAGCTTTCTTT. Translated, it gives CSARDWGAAAEAFF.

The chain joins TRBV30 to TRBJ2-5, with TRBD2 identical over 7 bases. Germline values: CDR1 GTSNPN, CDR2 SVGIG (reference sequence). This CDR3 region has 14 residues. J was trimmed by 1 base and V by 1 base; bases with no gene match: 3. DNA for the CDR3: TGTGCCTGGAGTGCTGGGGGGGGCCAAGAGACCCAGTACTTC. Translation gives CAWSAGGGQETQYF.

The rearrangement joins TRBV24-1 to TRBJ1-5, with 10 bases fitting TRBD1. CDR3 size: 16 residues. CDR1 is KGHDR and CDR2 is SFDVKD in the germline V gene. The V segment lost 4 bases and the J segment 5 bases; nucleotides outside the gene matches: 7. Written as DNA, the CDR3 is TGTGCCACCAGTGACCCCCGGACAGGGGGGCATCAGCCCCAGCATTTT. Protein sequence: CATSDPRTGGHQPQHF.

The CDR3 spells CASSSPERGYLYEQYF. Written as DNA, the CDR3 is TGCGCCAGCAGCTCACCAGAACGGGGATACCTCTACGAGCAGTACTTC. The rearrangement uses TRBV5-1 and TRBJ2-7, with TRBD2 as a possible D gene (5 bases). This CDR3 region has 16 residues. Per the germline V gene, CDR1 is SGHRS and CDR2 is YFSETQ. With 3 bases removed from V and 3 bases from J, the gap between germline ends came to 19 bases. Filled out from reference TRBV5-1 and TRBJ2-7, the complete variable domain reads KAGVTQTPRYLIKTRGQQVTLSCSPISGHRSVSWYQQTPGQGLQFLFEYFSETQRNKGNFPGRFSGRQFSNSRSEMNVSTLELGDSALYLCASSSPERGYLYEQYFGPGTRLTVT.

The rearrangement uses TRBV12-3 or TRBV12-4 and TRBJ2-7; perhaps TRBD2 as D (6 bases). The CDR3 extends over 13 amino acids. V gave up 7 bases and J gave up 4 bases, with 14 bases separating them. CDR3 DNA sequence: TGTGCCAGCACGCCTCTCGGGGGATACGAGCAGTACTTC. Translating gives CASTPLGGYEQYF.

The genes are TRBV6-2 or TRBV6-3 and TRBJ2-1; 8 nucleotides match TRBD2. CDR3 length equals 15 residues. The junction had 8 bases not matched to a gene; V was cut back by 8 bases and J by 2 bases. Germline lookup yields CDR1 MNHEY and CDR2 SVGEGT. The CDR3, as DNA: TGTGCCAGCGACCGAGCGGGGGTCCCCTACAATGAGCAGTTCTTC. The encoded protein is CASDRAGVPYNEQFF.

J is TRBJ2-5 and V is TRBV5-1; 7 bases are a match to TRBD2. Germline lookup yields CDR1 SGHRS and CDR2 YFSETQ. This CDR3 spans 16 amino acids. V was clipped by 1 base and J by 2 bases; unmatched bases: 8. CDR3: CASSLPGQGLQETQYF. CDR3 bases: TGCGCCAGCAGCTTGCCTGGCCAGGGACTACAAGAGACCCAGTACTTC. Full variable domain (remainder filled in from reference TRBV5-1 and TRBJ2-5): KAGVTQTPRYLIKTRGQQVTLSCSPISGHRSVSWYQQTPGQGLQFLFEYFSETQRNKGNFPGRFSGRQFSNSRSEMNVSTLELGDSALYLCASSLPGQGLQETQYFGPGTRLLVL.

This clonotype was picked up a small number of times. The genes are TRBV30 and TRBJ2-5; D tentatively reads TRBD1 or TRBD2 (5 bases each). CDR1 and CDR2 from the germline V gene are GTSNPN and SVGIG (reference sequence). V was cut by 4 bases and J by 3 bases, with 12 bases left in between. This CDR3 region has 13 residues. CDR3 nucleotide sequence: TGTGCCTGGACGAGGGGAGTTAAAGAGACCCAGTACTTC. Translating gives CAWTRGVKETQYF.

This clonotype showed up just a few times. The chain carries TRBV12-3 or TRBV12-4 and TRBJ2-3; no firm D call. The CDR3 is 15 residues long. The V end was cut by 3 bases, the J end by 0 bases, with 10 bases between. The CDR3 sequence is CASSLDGPSTDTQYF. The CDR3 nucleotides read TGTGCCAGCAGTTTGGATGGTCCCAGCACAGATACGCAGTATTTT.

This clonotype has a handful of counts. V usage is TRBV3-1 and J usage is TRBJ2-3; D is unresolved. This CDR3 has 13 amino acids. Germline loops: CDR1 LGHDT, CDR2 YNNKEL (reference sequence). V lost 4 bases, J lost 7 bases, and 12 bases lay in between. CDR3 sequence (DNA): TGTGCCAGCAGCCGGAGCCAAGGGAATACGCAGTATTTT. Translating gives CASSRSQGNTQYF.